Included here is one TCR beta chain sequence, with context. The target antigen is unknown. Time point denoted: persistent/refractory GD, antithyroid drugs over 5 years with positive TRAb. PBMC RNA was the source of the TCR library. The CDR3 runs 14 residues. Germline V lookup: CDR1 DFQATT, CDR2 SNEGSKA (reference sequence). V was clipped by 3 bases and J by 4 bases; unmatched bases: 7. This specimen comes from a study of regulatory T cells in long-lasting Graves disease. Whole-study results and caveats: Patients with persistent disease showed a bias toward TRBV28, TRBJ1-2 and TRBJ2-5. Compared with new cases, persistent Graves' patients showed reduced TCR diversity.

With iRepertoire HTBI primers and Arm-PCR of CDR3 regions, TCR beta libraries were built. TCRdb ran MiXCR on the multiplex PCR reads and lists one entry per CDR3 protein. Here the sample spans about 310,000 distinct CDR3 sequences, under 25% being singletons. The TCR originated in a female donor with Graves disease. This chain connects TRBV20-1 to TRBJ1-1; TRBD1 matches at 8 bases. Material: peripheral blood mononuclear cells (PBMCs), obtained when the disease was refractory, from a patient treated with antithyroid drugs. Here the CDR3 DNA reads TGCAGTGCTAGCAGACAGGGGAGATTCACTGAAGCTTTCTTT. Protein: CSASRQGRFTEAFF.